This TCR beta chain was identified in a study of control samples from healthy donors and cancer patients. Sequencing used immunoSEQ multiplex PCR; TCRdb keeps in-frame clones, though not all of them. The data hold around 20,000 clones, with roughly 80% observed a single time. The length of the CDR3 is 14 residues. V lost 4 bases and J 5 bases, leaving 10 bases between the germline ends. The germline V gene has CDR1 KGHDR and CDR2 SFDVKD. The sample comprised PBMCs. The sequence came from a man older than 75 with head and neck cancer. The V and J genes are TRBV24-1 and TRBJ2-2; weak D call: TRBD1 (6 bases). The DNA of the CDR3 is TGTGCCACCAGTGACTCGGGACAAACCGGGGAGCTGTTTTTT. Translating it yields CATSDSGQTGELFF.